This T cell receptor (beta chain) came from a study of beta chain features in type 1 diabetes. Turning to the study itself: Researchers looked at approximately 100,000,000 sorted cells across all samples.

The sequenced template was cDNA made from the entire isolated RNA. Some clones are missing from TCRdb's copy, which holds only in-frame ones; the method was immunoSEQ multiplex PCR. The sample includes a few hundred thousand clones, roughly 14% of them seen just once. As to this clone: Its antigen is undetermined.

The single heparinised draw taken from each donor contained around 120 mL of blood on average. Sort purity for all populations was recorded as exceeding 98%. Study-level findings and limits: Researchers report that Type 1 diabetes patients had moderately but significantly shorter TCRB CDR3s across all four CD4+ subsets.

Trimming took off 0 bases at V and 5 bases at J, with 11 bases between the two ends. CDR1 SGDLS and CDR2 YYNGEE come from the germline V gene. CDR3 length: 14 residues. The V call is TRBV9, the J call TRBJ1-1; a weak D match, TRBD1 (6 bases). The sequencing input was naive CD4+ T cells from blood. The clonotype originates from a man aged 25-40 years in good health. The CDR3 DNA sequence: TGTGCCAGCAGCGTAGGTAGCAGGGGTACTGAAGCTTTCTTT. This gives the protein CASSVGSRGTEAFF.